The next 2 T cell receptor beta chains were all read from a single sample in a study of T cell responses to AZD1222 COVID-19 vaccine. Generated by immunoSEQ multiplex PCR, the TCRdb table keeps only in-frame clones and is missing some. Among about 31,000 clones listed, 70% to 90% were seen once. This sample comprised peripheral blood, obtained 28 days after the second AZD1222 dose. These receptors were collected from an adult who received the AZD1222 COVID-19 vaccine.

The chain carries TRBV5-6 and TRBJ1-3; D is undetermined. The CDR3 has 13 amino acids. The ends were cut back, 6 bases at V and 0 bases at J, with 7 bases in the middle. In germline, CDR1 is SGHDT, CDR2 YYEEEE. The chain's CDR3 is CASTTASGNTIYF. CDR3 in DNA: TGTGCCAGCACCACGGCCTCTGGAAACACCATATATTTT.

For the CDR3, the DNA is TGTGCCAGCAGCACACCTGCGGGGCGGAACACTGAAGCTTTCTTT. Protein: CASSTPAGRNTEAFF. The chain employs TRBV9 and TRBJ1-1; tentative D call: TRBD1 (5 bases). There are 15 residues in the CDR3. V was clipped by 4 bases and J by 1 base, with 14 bases between them. Germline V gene lookup returns CDR1 SGDLS and CDR2 YYNGEE.